The 25 T cell receptor beta chains given below trace back to one sample, sequenced in a study of blood T cell repertoires in COVID-19. TCRdb's table, derived via immunoSEQ multiplex PCR, lists solely in-frame clones and lacks some. Here the sample spans approximately 280,000 clones, around 88% being singletons. What was sequenced was PBMCs or T cells enriched from blood (not recorded which). The receptors originated from a woman between 40 and 50 years old who had recovered from COVID-19.

The chain is built from TRBV18 and TRBJ1-5; D perhaps matches TRBD1 (5 bases). Deletions cut 2 bases from V and 1 base from J, with 12 bases between. Germline lookup yields CDR1 KGHSH and CDR2 LQKENI. This CDR3 comprises 16 residues. The CDR3: CASSPSGRASNQPQHF. DNA of the CDR3: TGTGCCAGCTCACCATCCGGCAGGGCAAGCAATCAGCCCCAGCATTTT.

The V and J genes are TRBV11-2 and TRBJ2-3; D perhaps matches TRBD2 (5 bases). The germline V gene encodes CDR1 SGHAT and CDR2 FQNNGV. Trimming took 5 bases from V and 6 from J, leaving 9 bases between them. The CDR3 extends over 12 amino acids. CDR3 nucleotide sequence: TGTGCCAGCAGCCCCCCGGGGGATACGCAGTATTTT. Encoded protein: CASSPPGDTQYF.

The V call is TRBV19, the J call TRBJ2-7; 7 bases are shared with TRBD2. Per germline, CDR1 LNHDA and CDR2 SQIVND (reference sequence). V shed 5 bases, J shed 4 bases, and the junction held 11 bases outside the gene matches. The CDR3 spans 15 residues. CDR3: CASSSTAGGRYEQYF. Written as DNA, the CDR3 is TGTGCCAGTAGTTCTACCGCCGGGGGGAGGTACGAGCAGTACTTC.

This clone has only a few counts. This chain links TRBV28 with TRBJ1-2; D might be TRBD1 (5 bases). The CDR3 has 12 residues. Trimming left V 6 bases short and J 8 bases short, with 13 bases between. The germline gives CDR1 MDHEN, CDR2 SYDVKM. CDR3 sequence reads: CASRPGIRGYTF. As DNA, the CDR3 is TGTGCCAGCAGGCCAGGGATACGCGGCTACACCTTC.

The rearrangement links TRBV4-3 to TRBJ1-5; D call uncertain. The CDR3 is 15 amino acids. Germline values: CDR1 LGHNA, CDR2 YSLEER. Trimming removed 1 base at V and 0 bases at J, with 7 bases between. This chain's CDR3 is CASSQGHNSNQPQHF. CDR3 DNA: TGCGCCAGCAGCCAAGGGCATAATAGCAATCAGCCCCAGCATTTT.

This clone occurred a few times. The genes are TRBV5-1 and TRBJ2-5; 11 bases are a match to TRBD2. The germline gives CDR1 SGHRS, CDR2 YFSETQ. The J segment lost 3 bases and the V segment lost 2 bases, leaving 0 bases of the junction unmatched. There are 14 residues in the CDR3. The CDR3 bases are TGCGCCAGCAGCTTACTAGCGGGAGAAGAGACCCAGTACTTC. Translating it yields CASSLLAGEETQYF.

This clone was picked up one time. The chain uses TRBV18 and TRBJ2-7, with D possibly being TRBD1 (5 bases). V lost 0 bases, J lost 1 base, and 13 bases lay in between. The CDR3 is 16 residues long. Germline loops: CDR1 KGHSH, CDR2 LQKENI. CDR3 sequence reads: CASSPPMAGKSYEQYF. The CDR3 DNA follows: TGTGCCAGCTCACCACCGATGGCAGGGAAATCCTACGAGCAGTACTTC.

The chain has TRBV27 and TRBJ2-1; TRBD1 matches 7 bases. CDR1 and CDR2 from the germline V gene are MNHEY and SMNVEV (reference sequence). V dropped 8 bases and J dropped 4; count of bases not matched to a gene: 8. This CDR3 is 14 amino acids long. The CDR3 reads CASGPRGSYNEQFF. In nucleotides, the CDR3 is TGTGCCAGCGGGCCCAGGGGGAGTTACAATGAGCAGTTCTTC.

V and J are TRBV2 and TRBJ2-1, with 8 nucleotides matching TRBD2. The germline CDR1 and CDR2 sequences are SNHLY and FYNNEI. This CDR3 has 15 residues. The J segment lost 8 bases and the V segment lost 7 bases, leaving 13 bases of the junction unmatched. As DNA, the CDR3 is TGTGCCAGCAAATACCCGACGGGAGGGTGGGATGAGCAGTTCTTC. Translated: CASKYPTGGWDEQFF.

This chain links TRBV24-1 with TRBJ2-1; tentative D call: TRBD1 (5 bases). Per the germline V gene, CDR1 is KGHDR and CDR2 is SFDVKD. CDR3 length: 13 amino acids. Trimming left V 4 bases short and J 3 bases short, with 6 bases between. In DNA, the CDR3 is TGTGCCACCAGTGAAGACAGCTACAATGAGCAGTTCTTC. Protein product: CATSEDSYNEQFF.

The rearrangement links TRBV4-3 to TRBJ2-2; TRBD2 might be the D (6 bases). V shed 0 bases and J shed 7 bases, with 18 bases lying between them. The CDR3 extends over 17 amino acids. CDR1 is LGHNA and CDR2 is YSLEER in the germline V gene. CDR3 loop: CASSQDWGALGGGELFF. CDR3 bases: TGCGCCAGCAGCCAAGATTGGGGCGCTTTGGGAGGCGGGGAGCTGTTTTTT.

The V gene is TRBV27, the J gene TRBJ1-1; 7 nucleotides agree with TRBD1. This CDR3 has 14 residues. V shed 2 bases, J shed 4 bases, and the junction held 4 bases outside the gene matches. Germline V gene data show CDR1 as MNHEY and CDR2 as SMNVEV (reference sequence). Here the CDR3 reads CASSLGTEGTEAFF. The CDR3 coding sequence is TGTGCCAGCAGTTTAGGGACAGAAGGCACTGAAGCTTTCTTT.

This chain joins TRBV6-5 and TRBJ2-3; 10 bases agree with TRBD2. Germline values: CDR1 MNHEY, CDR2 SVGAGI. V lost 8 bases, J lost 2 bases, and 4 bases stayed unmatched. This CDR3 is 14 amino acids long. The CDR3 reads CASSSGGFTDTQYF. CDR3 DNA: TGTGCCAGCTCTAGCGGGGGATTCACAGATACGCAGTATTTT.

The rearrangement joins TRBV2 to TRBJ2-1; 11 nucleotides match TRBD2. Germline CDR1 is SNHLY and CDR2 is FYNNEI. V shed 8 bases and J 6 bases; nucleotides not matched to a gene: 9. The CDR3 sequence is 15 residues long. The CDR3 region has the DNA TGTGCCAGCCTCCACACTAGCGGGAGTTTCAATGAGCAGTTCTTC. This gives the protein CASLHTSGSFNEQFF. The full variable domain, in which reference TRBV2 and TRBJ2-1 provide the parts outside the CDR3, is EPEVTQTPSHQVTQMGQEVILRCVPISNHLYFYWYRQILGQKVEFLVSFYNNEISEKSEIFDDQFSVERPDGSNFTLKIRSTKLEDSAMYFCASLHTSGSFNEQFFGPGTRLTVL.

J is TRBJ2-1 and V is TRBV6-5; D perhaps matches TRBD1 (5 bases). The V end lost 6 bases, the J end lost 1 base, and 13 bases lay between the germline ends. The CDR3 consists of 15 residues. Per germline, CDR1 MNHEY and CDR2 SVGAGI. This CDR3 reads CASRWTSDSYNEQFF. In DNA, the CDR3 is TGTGCCAGCAGATGGACATCCGATTCCTACAATGAGCAGTTCTTC.

This chain joins TRBV5-5 and TRBJ2-5; 10 nucleotides agree with TRBD2. J gave up 14 bases and V 4 bases, and 5 bases lay outside the gene matches. The CDR3 has 11 residues. Germline assignment: CDR1 SGHKS and CDR2 YYEKEE (reference sequence). CDR3 sequence reads: CASSRGLAEYF. CDR3 nucleotides: TGTGCCAGCAGCCGTGGACTAGCGGAATACTTC. Full variable domain (rest looked up from reference TRBV5-5 and TRBJ2-5): DAGVTQSPTHLIKTRGQQVTLRCSPISGHKSVSWYQQVLGQGPQFIFQYYEKEERGRGNFPDRFSARQFPNYSSELNVNALLLGDSALYLCASSRGLAEYFGPGTRLLVL.

The CDR3 coding sequence is TGTGCCACCCAGGCGTTACGGACTATCAATCAGCCCCAGCATTTT. Translated: CATQALRTINQPQHF. The chain has TRBV15 and TRBJ1-5; D is unclear. Trimming left V 8 bases short and J 3 bases short, with 17 bases between. The CDR3 runs 15 residues. Germline loops: CDR1 LNHNV, CDR2 YYDKDF (reference sequence).

V is TRBV24-1 and J is TRBJ2-5; the match to TRBD1 covers 11 bases. The CDR3 totals 15 residues. Germline V CDR1 and CDR2: KGHDR, SFDVKD. With V trimmed by 5 bases and J by 5 bases, 6 bases remained unmatched. CDR3 sequence: CATSGWTGGVETQYF. DNA for the CDR3: TGTGCCACCAGTGGCTGGACAGGGGGCGTGGAGACCCAGTACTTC.

V usage is TRBV7-2 and J usage is TRBJ2-7, with D possibly matching TRBD1 (6 bases). Germline V CDR1 and CDR2: SGHTA, FQGNSA. V was pared by 3 bases and J by 7 bases, with 19 bases between. The CDR3 consists of 15 residues. The CDR3 DNA reads as TGTGCCAGCAGCTTTGACAACAGTAGTGACAGGGAGCAGTACTTC. Translating gives CASSFDNSSDREQYF. The entire variable domain, with the rest obtained from reference TRBV7-2 and TRBJ2-7, is as follows: GAGVSQSPSNKVTEKGKDVELRCDPISGHTALYWYRQSLGQGLEFLIYFQGNSAPDKSGLPSDRFSAERTGGSVSTLTIQRTQQEDSAVYLCASSFDNSSDREQYFGPGTRLTVT.

The chain has TRBV2 and TRBJ2-1, with 11 positions matching TRBD2. The V gene's germline CDR1 is SNHLY and CDR2 FYNNEI. V trimming: 6 bases; J trimming: 5 bases; junction bases outside the gene matches: 6. CDR3 length: 15 amino acids. For the CDR3, the DNA is TGTGCCAGCAGGAATCTAGCGGGAGGCGACAATGAGCAGTTCTTC. Amino acids: CASRNLAGGDNEQFF. Together with reference TRBV2 and TRBJ2-1, the CDR3 gives the full variable domain: EPEVTQTPSHQVTQMGQEVILRCVPISNHLYFYWYRQILGQKVEFLVSFYNNEISEKSEIFDDQFSVERPDGSNFTLKIRSTKLEDSAMYFCASRNLAGGDNEQFFGPGTRLTVL.

Here the CDR3 DNA reads TGTGCCAGTAGTCACACCGTGGGACAGTACGAGCAGTACTTC. This encodes CASSHTVGQYEQYF. The V and J genes are TRBV19 and TRBJ2-7, with TRBD1 matching 7 bases. This CDR3 is 14 amino acids long. V dropped 5 bases and J dropped 4; count of bases not matched to a gene: 8. Germline-derived CDR1 and CDR2 are LNHDA and SQIVND (reference sequence).

The chain employs TRBV2 and TRBJ2-7, with D maybe TRBD1 (7 bases). CDR1 is SNHLY, CDR2 FYNNEI, per germline. The V end was cut by 3 bases, the J end by 8 bases, with 23 bases between. The CDR3 is made up of 16 amino acids. CDR3 sequence reads: CASSDSLAGGPYKQYF. The CDR3 nucleotides are TGTGCCAGCAGTGACAGTTTGGCAGGGGGGCCTTACAAGCAGTACTTC.

This sequence joins TRBV18 and TRBJ1-1, with TRBD1 as a possible D gene (5 bases). This CDR3 is 13 amino acids long. Germline V gene lookup returns CDR1 KGHSH and CDR2 LQKENI. Trimming cost V 6 bases and J 7 bases, with 15 bases left between them. The CDR3 coding sequence is TGTGCCAGCTCCTTACCAAGCAGGGATGAAGCTTTCTTT. Encoded protein: CASSLPSRDEAFF.

This clone was counted once. Written as DNA, the CDR3 is TGTGCCAGCAGCAAGGGCCAGAACACCGGGGAGCTGTTTTTT. This translates into CASSKGQNTGELFF. The chain recombines TRBV21-1 with TRBJ2-2; the D call TRBD1 from the table was never checked on the DNA. TRBV21-1 counts as a pseudogene. The CDR3 totals 14 residues.

DNA of the CDR3: TGTGCCAGCAGCTCGCAGGCGATGAACACTGAAGCTTTCTTT. Translating gives CASSSQAMNTEAFF. V is TRBV11-1 and J is TRBJ1-1; D remains ambiguous. There are 14 residues in the CDR3. Trimming left V 4 bases short and J 0 bases short, with 9 bases between. Germline V gives CDR1 SGHAT, CDR2 FQDESV (reference sequence).